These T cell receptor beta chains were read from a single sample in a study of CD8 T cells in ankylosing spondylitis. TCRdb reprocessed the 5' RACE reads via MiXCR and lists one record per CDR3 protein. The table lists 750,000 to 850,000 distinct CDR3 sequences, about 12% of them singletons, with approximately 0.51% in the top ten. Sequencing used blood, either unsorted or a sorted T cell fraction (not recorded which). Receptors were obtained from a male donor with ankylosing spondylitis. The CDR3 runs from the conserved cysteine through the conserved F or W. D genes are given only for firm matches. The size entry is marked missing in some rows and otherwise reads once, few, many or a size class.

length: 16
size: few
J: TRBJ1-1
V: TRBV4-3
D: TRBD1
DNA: TGCGCCAGCAGCCGGAGACAGGGGGCATTGGACACTGAAGCTTTCTTT
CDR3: CASSRRQGALDTEAFF

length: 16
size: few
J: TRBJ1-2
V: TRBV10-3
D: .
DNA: TGTGCCATCACCACCCCGTCGGCGGCCGATAACTATGGCTACACCTTC
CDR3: CAITTPSAADNYGYTF

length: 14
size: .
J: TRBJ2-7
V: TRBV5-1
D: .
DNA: TGCGCCAGCAGCTTGGCCCAATGGGGTGGCGAGCAGTACTTC
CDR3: CASSLAQWGGEQYF

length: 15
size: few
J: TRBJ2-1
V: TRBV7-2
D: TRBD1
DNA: TGTGCCAGCAGCTTAGACGGACAGGGCGCCAATGAGCAGTTCTTC
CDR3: CASSLDGQGANEQFF

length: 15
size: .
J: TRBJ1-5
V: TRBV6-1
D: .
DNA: TGTGCCAGCAGTGAATTAAACAGGGTGGATCAGCCCCAGCATTTT
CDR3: CASSELNRVDQPQHF

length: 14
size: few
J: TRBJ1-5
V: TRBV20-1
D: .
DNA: TGCAGTGCTAGGCGGTTGGGACGCAATCAGCCCCAGCATTTT
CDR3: CSARRLGRNQPQHF

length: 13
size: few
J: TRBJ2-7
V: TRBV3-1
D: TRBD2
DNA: TGTGCCAGCAGTGGCCCGGGGGGGAACGAGCAGTACTTC
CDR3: CASSGPGGNEQYF

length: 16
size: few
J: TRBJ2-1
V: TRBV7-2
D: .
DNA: TGTGCCAGCAGCTTAGGGGGCGAGGGTTTAGGGAATGAGCAGTTCTTC
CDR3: CASSLGGEGLGNEQFF

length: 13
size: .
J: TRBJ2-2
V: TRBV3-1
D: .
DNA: TGTGCCAGCAGCCAAGATTGGCACGGGGAGCTGTTTTTT
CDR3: CASSQDWHGELFF

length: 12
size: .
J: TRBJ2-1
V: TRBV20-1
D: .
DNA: TGCAGTGCTAGTGGAGACTCCGATGAGCAGTTCTTC
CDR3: CSASGDSDEQFF

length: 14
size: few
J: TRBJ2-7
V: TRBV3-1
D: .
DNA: TGTGCCAGCAGCCGATGGGACTCCCTGGGTGAGCAGTACTTC
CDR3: CASSRWDSLGEQYF

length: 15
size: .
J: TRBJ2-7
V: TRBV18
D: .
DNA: TGTGCCAGCTCACTTGGAGGCAGGGGAATTTACGAGCAGTACTTC
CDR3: CASSLGGRGIYEQYF

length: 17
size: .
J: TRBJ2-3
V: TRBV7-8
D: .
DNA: TGTGCCAGCAGCCCAATTCTGGGAGGCTCCGCCACAGATACGCAGTATTTT
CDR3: CASSPILGGSATDTQYF

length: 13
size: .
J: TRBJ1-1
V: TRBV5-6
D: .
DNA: TGTGCCATGAGCCCCGGGCCGCTGTCTGAAGCTTTCTTT
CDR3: CAMSPGPLSEAFF

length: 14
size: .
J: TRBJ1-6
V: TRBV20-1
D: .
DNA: TGCAGTGCTAGAGATGACAGGCTCTATTCACCCCTCCACTTT
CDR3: CSARDDRLYSPLHF

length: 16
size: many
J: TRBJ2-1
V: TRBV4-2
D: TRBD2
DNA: TGTGCCAGCAGCCAAGTCGGGGGACTAGCAGGCAATGAGCAGTTCTTC
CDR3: CASSQVGGLAGNEQFF

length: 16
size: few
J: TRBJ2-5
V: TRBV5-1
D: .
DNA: TGCGCCAGCAGCTTGGGGGTCCGGGATGGTGGAGAGACCCAGTACTTC
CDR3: CASSLGVRDGGETQYF

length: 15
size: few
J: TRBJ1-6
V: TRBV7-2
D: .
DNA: TGTGCCAGCAGCTTAGTGTGGGAACATAATTCACCCCTCCACTTT
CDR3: CASSLVWEHNSPLHF

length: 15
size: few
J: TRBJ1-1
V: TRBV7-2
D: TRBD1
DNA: TGTGCCAGCAGCTTAAGGACAGGGGCGAACACTGAAGCTTTCTTT
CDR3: CASSLRTGANTEAFF

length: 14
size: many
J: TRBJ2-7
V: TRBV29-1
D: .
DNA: TGCAGCGTTGAAGAGGGGGGAATCTCCTACGAGCAGTACTTC
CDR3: CSVEEGGISYEQYF

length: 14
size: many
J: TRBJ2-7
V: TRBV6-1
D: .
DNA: TGTGCCAGCTCGCCCCGGACCACGAGGGACGAGCAGTACTTC
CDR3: CASSPRTTRDEQYF

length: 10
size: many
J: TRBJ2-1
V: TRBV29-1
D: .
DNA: TGCAGCGTTGAGACCCCTAACCAGTTCTTC
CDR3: CSVETPNQFF

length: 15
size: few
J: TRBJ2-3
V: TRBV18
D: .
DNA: TGTGCCAGCTCACCATTAGCGGCTAGCACAGATACGCAGTATTTT
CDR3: CASSPLAASTDTQYF

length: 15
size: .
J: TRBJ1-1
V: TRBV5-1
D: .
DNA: TGCGCCAGCAGCCCCACCGGGAGGGTCGGCACTGAAGCTTTCTTT
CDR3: CASSPTGRVGTEAFF

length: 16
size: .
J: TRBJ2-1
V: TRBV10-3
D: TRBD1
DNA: TGTGCGACCAAAGGGGGGACAGGGGGCTCCTACAATGAGCAGTTCTTC
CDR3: CATKGGTGGSYNEQFF

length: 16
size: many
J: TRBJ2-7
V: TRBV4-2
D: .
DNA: TGTGCCAGCAGCCTCGGCTCGGGGGAGAAAGGCTACGAGCAGTACTTC
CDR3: CASSLGSGEKGYEQYF

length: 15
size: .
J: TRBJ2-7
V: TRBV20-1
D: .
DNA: TGCAGTGCTAGACGCGTGGGCGGGCGGTCCTACGAGCAGTACTTC
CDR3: CSARRVGGRSYEQYF

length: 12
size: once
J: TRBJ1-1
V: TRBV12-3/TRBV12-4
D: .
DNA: TGTGCCAGCGGTCAAAATCCCGGGGAAGCTTTCTTT
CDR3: CASGQNPGEAFF

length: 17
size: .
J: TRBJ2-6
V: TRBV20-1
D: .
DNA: TGCAGTGCTGGGTTTACAGGGAAGTGGTTCGAAGCCAACGTCCTGACTTTC
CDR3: CSAGFTGKWFEANVLTF

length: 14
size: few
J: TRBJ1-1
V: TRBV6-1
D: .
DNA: TGTGCCAGCAGTCCCCGGGGGGTCGACACTGAAGCTTTCTTT
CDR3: CASSPRGVDTEAFF

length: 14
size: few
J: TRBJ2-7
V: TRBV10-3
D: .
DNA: TGTGCCATCAGTGAGTCCATTGCACTCTCCGAGCAGTACTTC
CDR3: CAISESIALSEQYF

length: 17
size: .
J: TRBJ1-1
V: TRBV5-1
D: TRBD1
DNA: TGCGCCAGCAGAACCGGGACAGGGGGTTCGTTTGGCACTGAAGCTTTCTTT
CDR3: CASRTGTGGSFGTEAFF

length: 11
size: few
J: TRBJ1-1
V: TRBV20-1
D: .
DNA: TGCAGTGCTAGTCGGTTCACTGAAGCTTTCTTT
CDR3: CSASRFTEAFF

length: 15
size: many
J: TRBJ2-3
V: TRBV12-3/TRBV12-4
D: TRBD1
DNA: TGTGCCAGCAGTTTTTGGGACAGGGGCACAGATACGCAGTATTTT
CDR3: CASSFWDRGTDTQYF

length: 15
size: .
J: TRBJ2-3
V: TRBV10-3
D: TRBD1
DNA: TGTGCCATCAGCCTAGGGGGCCTACACACAGATACGCAGTATTTT
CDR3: CAISLGGLHTDTQYF

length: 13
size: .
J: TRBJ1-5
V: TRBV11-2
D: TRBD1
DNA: TGTGCCAGCAGCTTAATCCGGGACAGTCCCCAGCATTTT
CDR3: CASSLIRDSPQHF